Shown below are 26 T cell receptor beta chains from a single sample sequenced in a study of regulatory T cells in long-lasting Graves disease. Noted time point: newly diagnosed GD, antithyroid drugs for less than 3 months. Extracted RNA from PBMCs served as the source of the TCR library. Investigators prepared the TCR beta libraries by applying iRepertoire HTBI primers and Arm-PCR of CDR3 regions. MiXCR was run by TCRdb on the multiplex PCR reads, yielding one entry per CDR3 protein. The sample has about 370,000 distinct CDR3 sequences; around 15% are singletons. The specimen was peripheral blood mononuclear cells (PBMCs), collected at new diagnosis, from a patient treated with antithyroid drugs. These receptors originate from a female donor with Graves disease.

This clonotype appeared many times. The chain uses TRBV3-1 and TRBJ2-3, with D perhaps matching TRBD2 (5 bases). The CDR3 length is 15 residues. Trimming removed 0 bases from V and 4 bases from J, with 11 bases in between. From germline, CDR1 is LGHDT and CDR2 YNNKEL (reference sequence). Written as DNA, the CDR3 is TGTGCCAGCAGCCAAGATGGAGCGGCTGCAGATACGCAGTATTTT. Protein product: CASSQDGAAADTQYF.

This clonotype was picked up many times. CDR3 sequence reads: CASSGRQGDHEQYF. The CDR3, as DNA: TGTGCCAGCAGCGGCCGACAGGGGGACCACGAGCAGTACTTC. The chain combines TRBV6-1 with TRBJ2-7, with 9 bases lining up with TRBD1. Germline V gene data show CDR1 as MNHNS and CDR2 as SASEGT. Trimming took 6 bases from V and 5 from J; bases not matched to a gene: 8. CDR3 length equals 14 residues.

This clonotype was detected a few times. One junction end does not reproduce the germline sequence, and a read error may be involved. CDR3 region: CSARVRSDSNQPQHF. CDR3 in DNA: TGCAGTGCGAGAGTGCGGTCGGATAGCAATCAGCCCCAGCATTTT. V is TRBV20-1 and J is TRBJ1-5; D is uncertain. The CDR3 totals 15 residues. The germline V gene encodes CDR1 DFQATT and CDR2 SNEGSKA (reference sequence).

The chain recombines TRBV5-4 with TRBJ1-1; D gene uncertain. V shed 5 bases and J shed 2 bases, with 22 bases lying between them. CDR1 and CDR2 from the germline V gene are SGHNT and YYREEE (reference sequence). The CDR3 extends over 17 amino acids. As DNA, the CDR3 is TGTGCCAGCAGGCCGCCAAGAGTCAACGGCTTTAACACTGAAGCTTTCTTT. Protein product: CASRPPRVNGFNTEAFF.

This clonotype showed up many times. This rearrangement joins TRBV27 to TRBJ2-3; 9 bases line up with TRBD2. In germline, CDR1 is MNHEY, CDR2 SMNVEV (reference sequence). V trimming: 6 bases; J trimming: 2 bases; junction bases outside the gene matches: 9. This CDR3 contains 16 residues. CDR3 nucleotides: TGTGCCAGCAGGACTAGCGGTACAGGCCCCACAGATACGCAGTATTTT. This sequence encodes CASRTSGTGPTDTQYF.

This clonotype was counted a few times. The chain uses TRBV5-1 and TRBJ2-2; 10 bases map to TRBD1. Germline CDR1 is SGHRS and CDR2 is YFSETQ. V gave up 7 bases and J gave up 3 bases; unmatched junction bases: 6. The CDR3 extends over 15 amino acids. The CDR3 loop reads CASSIGTGDTGELFF. The CDR3 DNA reads TGCGCCAGCTCTATTGGGACAGGGGACACCGGGGAGCTGTTTTTT.

The rearrangement joins TRBV29-1 to TRBJ1-3; D gene ambiguous. Trimming took 1 base from V and 4 from J, leaving 5 bases between them. CDR3 size: 12 residues. CDR1 SQVTM and CDR2 ANQGSEA come from the germline V gene. The CDR3 DNA reads as TGCAGCGTTGAAGGACCGGGAAACACCATATATTTT. Translating gives CSVEGPGNTIYF.

This clonotype appeared many times. V gene TRBV5-1 combines with J gene TRBJ1-1; D unresolved. Germline values: CDR1 SGHRS, CDR2 YFSETQ. The length of the CDR3 is 13 residues. V shed 5 bases and J shed 1 base, with 9 bases lying between them. CDR3 sequence reads: CASRDFGNTEAFF. As DNA, the CDR3 is TGCGCCAGCAGGGATTTTGGGAACACTGAAGCTTTCTTT.

This clonotype was detected ten times or more. The chain employs TRBV27 and TRBJ1-5; D is uncertain. The V gene lost 2 bases and the J gene lost 0 bases, with 8 bases spanning the gap. This CDR3 is 15 amino acids long. Germline assignment: CDR1 MNHEY and CDR2 SMNVEV (reference sequence). CDR3 sequence (DNA): TGTGCCAGCAGTTTAAACAGCTATAGCAATCAGCCCCAGCATTTT. Translation gives CASSLNSYSNQPQHF.

The chain joins TRBV10-3 to TRBJ1-1; D unclear. Per germline, CDR1 ENHRY and CDR2 SYGVKD. The CDR3 contains 12 residues. Deletions cut 2 bases from V and 0 bases from J, with 1 base between. The CDR3 loop is CAISEMNTEAFF. The CDR3 bases are TGTGCCATCAGTGAGATGAACACTGAAGCTTTCTTT.

This sequence joins TRBV6-2 or TRBV6-3 and TRBJ1-2, with D unclear. Trimming took off 3 bases at V and 8 bases at J, with 7 bases between the two ends. This CDR3 region has 11 residues. Germline V gives CDR1 MNHEY, CDR2 SVGEGT. The CDR3 nucleotides read TGTGCCAGCAGTTATTGGGAAGGCTACACCTTC. It specifies CASSYWEGYTF.

This clonotype was seen ten or more times. The CDR3 reads CASSPSKNTEAFF. CDR3 nucleotide sequence: TGTGCCAGCAGCCCATCCAAGAACACTGAAGCTTTCTTT. The chain is built from TRBV9 and TRBJ1-1; D gene uncertain. Trimming pared 4 bases from V and 1 base from J, leaving 8 bases between. The CDR3 runs 13 residues. CDR1 is SGDLS, CDR2 YYNGEE, per germline.

This clonotype has ten or more counts. The chain employs TRBV20-1 and TRBJ2-3; D could derive from TRBD1 or TRBD2 (5 bases each). Germline loops: CDR1 DFQATT, CDR2 SNEGSKA (reference sequence). The CDR3 totals 12 residues. V lost 5 bases, J lost 1 base, and 7 bases lay in between. The CDR3 sequence is CSAGDGTDTQYF. CDR3 nucleotide sequence: TGCAGTGCTGGGGACGGCACAGATACGCAGTATTTT.

In this sample, this clonotype turned up a few times. The V and J genes are TRBV20-1 and TRBJ1-3, with D perhaps matching TRBD1 (6 bases). There are 13 residues in the CDR3. Per germline, CDR1 DFQATT and CDR2 SNEGSKA (reference sequence). Trimming pared 4 bases from V and 4 bases from J, leaving 11 bases between. This CDR3 is CSATGEAGNTIYF. The DNA of the CDR3 is TGCAGTGCTACAGGGGAAGCCGGAAACACCATATATTTT.

This clonotype showed up just a few times. J is TRBJ2-5 and V is TRBV6-1, with unresolved D. From germline, CDR1 is MNHNS and CDR2 SASEGT. V was trimmed by 3 bases and J by 2 bases, leaving 10 bases between them. This CDR3 region has 14 residues. CDR3 nucleotides: TGTGCCAGCAGTGACGTCTTCAGGCAAGAGACCCAGTACTTC. Its translation is CASSDVFRQETQYF.

This clonotype has a count of ten or more. The chain employs TRBV12-3 or TRBV12-4 and TRBJ2-5; tentatively, D is TRBD1 or TRBD2 (5 bases each). This CDR3 spans 16 amino acids. V was pared by 5 bases and J by 5 bases, with 21 bases between. CDR3 sequence reads: CASSHVEALGEETQYF. The CDR3 DNA reads TGTGCCAGCAGTCATGTTGAAGCCCTGGGGGAGGAGACCCAGTACTTC.

This clonotype came up many times. This chain connects TRBV6-2 or TRBV6-3 to TRBJ1-6; 8 bases map to TRBD1. This CDR3 has 16 amino acids. V gave up 5 bases and J gave up 8 bases; unmatched junction bases: 11. Germline assignment: CDR1 MNHEY and CDR2 SVGEGT. This CDR3 is CASSARSGTGHSPLHF. The CDR3 bases are TGTGCCAGCAGTGCCCGATCCGGGACAGGACATTCACCCCTCCACTTT.

The chain has TRBV6-1 and TRBJ2-5; 7 bases are a match to TRBD2. Losses at the gene ends were 6 bases for V and 2 bases for J; bases not matched to a gene: 18. Germline V gene sequence: CDR1 MNHNS, CDR2 SASEGT. The CDR3 loop spans 18 amino acids. CDR3 nucleotides: TGTGCCAGCAGAGATGGGGGATGGGGTAGCGGGTTACAAGAGACCCAGTACTTC. Amino acids: CASRDGGWGSGLQETQYF.

This clonotype was observed many times. This rearrangement joins TRBV6-9 to TRBJ2-7, with TRBD1 as a possible D gene (5 bases). This CDR3 is 14 amino acids long. V was shortened by 3 bases and J by 2 bases, with 11 bases between the two germline ends. From germline, CDR1 is MNHGY and CDR2 SVAAGI. The CDR3 here is CASSYAQGTYEQYF. For the CDR3, the DNA is TGTGCCAGCAGTTACGCCCAGGGCACCTACGAGCAGTACTTC.

Regarding this clonotype: A much larger clone sits a single nucleotide away, making a read error possible. The CDR3 sequence is CVSSHLRVYGYTF. The CDR3, as DNA: TGTGTCAGCAGCCACCTTCGAGTCTATGGCTACACCTTC. The chain recombines TRBV6-2 or TRBV6-3 with TRBJ1-2; D gene uncertain. The CDR3 is 13 amino acids. Germline CDR1 is MNHEY and CDR2 is SVGEGT.

The rearrangement uses TRBV5-1 and TRBJ2-7; unclear D gene. This CDR3 spans 14 amino acids. The germline CDR1 and CDR2 sequences are SGHRS and YFSETQ. V was cut by 1 base and J by 4 bases, with 12 bases left in between. CDR3 amino acids: CASSLKGNVYEQYF. The CDR3 DNA reads as TGCGCCAGCAGCTTGAAAGGGAACGTTTACGAGCAGTACTTC.

There are many counts of this clonotype. The chain recombines TRBV29-1 with TRBJ2-1; TRBD2 might be the D (7 bases). Germline V CDR1 and CDR2: SQVTM, ANQGSEA. This CDR3 is 17 amino acids long. The ends were cut back, 7 bases at V and 0 bases at J, with 22 bases in the middle. The CDR3 is CSAAGAGALSSYNEQFF. CDR3 nucleotide sequence: TGCAGCGCCGCGGGGGCGGGGGCCCTAAGCTCCTACAATGAGCAGTTCTTC.

This clonotype was counted at least ten times. This chain connects TRBV13 to TRBJ2-3, with 8 positions matching TRBD2. The V gene end was trimmed by 5 bases and the J gene end by 1 base; junction bases not matched to a gene: 11. This CDR3 spans 17 amino acids. Germline V gene data show CDR1 as PRHDT and CDR2 as FYEKMQ (reference sequence). Written as DNA, the CDR3 is TGTGCCAGCAGCGCTAGGACGGGAGGGCCGGGCACAGATACGCAGTATTTT. Translation gives CASSARTGGPGTDTQYF.

This clonotype was observed many times. The chain joins TRBV4-1 to TRBJ2-7; 14 positions agree with TRBD2. The length of the CDR3 is 17 residues. Germline V gene lookup returns CDR1 MGHRA and CDR2 YSYEKL. The trim removed 0 bases at V and 2 bases at J, leaving 3 bases unmatched. This CDR3 is CASSQDLGLAGAYEQYF. CDR3 nucleotides: TGCGCCAGCAGCCAAGATTTGGGACTAGCGGGAGCCTACGAGCAGTACTTC.

This clonotype was observed many times. The J gene is TRBJ2-7, the V gene TRBV6-2 or TRBV6-3; 9 nucleotides align to TRBD1. V trimming: 0 bases; J trimming: 0 bases; junction bases outside the gene matches: 3. The germline V gene encodes CDR1 MNHEY and CDR2 SVGEGT. CDR3 size: 16 residues. For the CDR3, the DNA is TGTGCCAGCAGTTACTCGACAGGGGGTAGCTCCTACGAGCAGTACTTC. Protein product: CASSYSTGGSSYEQYF.

This clonotype has at least ten counts. The CDR3 bases are TGTGCCACCAGCAGAGTGGGGGGAAACACTGAAGCTTTCTTT. Amino acids: CATSRVGGNTEAFF. The chain combines TRBV15 with TRBJ1-1; tentatively, D is TRBD1 (5 bases). CDR1 and CDR2 from the germline V gene are LNHNV and YYDKDF (reference sequence). V was pared by 1 base and J by 2 bases, with 8 bases between. The CDR3 sequence is 14 residues long.